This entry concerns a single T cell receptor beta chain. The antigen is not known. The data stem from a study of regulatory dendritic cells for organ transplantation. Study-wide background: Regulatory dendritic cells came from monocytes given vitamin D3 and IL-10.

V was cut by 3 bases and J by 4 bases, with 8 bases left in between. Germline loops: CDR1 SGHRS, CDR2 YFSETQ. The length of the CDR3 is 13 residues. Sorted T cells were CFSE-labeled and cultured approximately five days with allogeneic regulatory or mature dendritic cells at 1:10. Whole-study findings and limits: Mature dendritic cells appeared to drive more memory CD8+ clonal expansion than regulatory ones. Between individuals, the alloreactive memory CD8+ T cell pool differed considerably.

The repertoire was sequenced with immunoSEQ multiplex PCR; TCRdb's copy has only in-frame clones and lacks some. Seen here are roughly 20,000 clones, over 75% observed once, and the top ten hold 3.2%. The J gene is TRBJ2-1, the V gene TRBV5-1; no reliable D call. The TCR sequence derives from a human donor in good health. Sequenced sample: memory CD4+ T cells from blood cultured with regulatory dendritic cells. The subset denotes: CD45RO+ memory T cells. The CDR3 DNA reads TGCGCCAGCAGCTCCGGGTTTTACAATGAGCAGTTCTTC. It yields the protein CASSSGFYNEQFF.